Each of the 23 T cell receptor beta chains below was sequenced from the same sample in a study of T-cell reconstitution after alpha-beta-depleted transplantation in children. Unique molecular identifiers were built into the TCRbeta library. TCRdb recomputed calls from the PCR reads with MiXCR, one row per CDR3 protein. In the table there are about 350,000 distinct CDR3 sequences, roughly 13% of which are singletons. The starting material was PBMCs, obtained from the stem cell graft. The receptors were gathered from a human donor who donated a stem cell graft to a child with Fanconi anemia.

This clonotype was counted only a few times. This sequence joins TRBV11-2 and TRBJ2-1; 15 bases line up with TRBD2. The CDR3 covers 17 residues. V gave up 5 bases and J gave up 4 bases; unmatched junction bases: 6. Per germline, CDR1 SGHAT and CDR2 FQNNGV. The CDR3 DNA follows: TGTGCCAGCAGCCCGGGACTAGCGGGGGGAATTTACAATGAGCAGTTCTTC. Its translation is CASSPGLAGGIYNEQFF.

This clonotype has more than one count but fewer than ten. The chain links TRBV5-6 to TRBJ2-1, with D possibly matching TRBD2 (6 bases). The CDR3 spans 17 residues. Trimming removed 3 bases at V and 4 bases at J, with 20 bases between. Germline CDR1 SGHDT, CDR2 YYEEEE. The CDR3 DNA is TGTGCCAGCAGCTACCCCCCGGGGACTGATATTTACAATGAGCAGTTCTTC. Its translation: CASSYPPGTDIYNEQFF.

V usage is TRBV12-3 or TRBV12-4 and J usage is TRBJ2-1, with a weak D call TRBD2 (6 bases). Trimming pared 6 bases from V and 8 bases from J, leaving 20 bases between. CDR3 length: 15 amino acids. CDR3: CASSLGTLMVDEQFF. Written as DNA, the CDR3 is TGTGCCAGCAGCCTCGGGACTTTGATGGTCGATGAGCAGTTCTTC.

This clonotype occurred a few times. The V and J genes are TRBV5-1 and TRBJ2-7, with D unresolved. This CDR3 region has 14 residues. Germline V lookup: CDR1 SGHRS, CDR2 YFSETQ. V gave up 0 bases and J gave up 4 bases, with 11 bases separating them. CDR3 region: CASSLGTVTYEQYF. The CDR3 DNA sequence: TGCGCCAGCAGCTTGGGCACAGTCACGTACGAGCAGTACTTC.

The chain is built from TRBV25-1 and TRBJ1-1; possible D gene TRBD1, 6 bases. This CDR3 is built from 16 residues. Germline V gene lookup returns CDR1 MGHDK and CDR2 SYGVNS. Trimming took off 2 bases at V and 4 bases at J, with 17 bases between the two ends. In DNA, the CDR3 is TGTGCCAGCAGTGAAGGGGGGCGGGGTCCGAGCACTGAAGCTTTCTTT. It translates to CASSEGGRGPSTEAFF.

This clonotype showed up just a few times. This sequence joins TRBV19 and TRBJ1-6; D is ambiguous. CDR3 length: 12 amino acids. Trimming removed 2 bases at V and 17 bases at J, with 13 bases between. The germline gives CDR1 LNHDA, CDR2 SQIVND (reference sequence). The CDR3 nucleotides are TGTGCCAGTAGTATAAGAGGTGAGGACGTCCACTTT. Protein sequence: CASSIRGEDVHF.

This clonotype has only a few counts. This rearrangement joins TRBV4-3 to TRBJ2-1; D is possibly TRBD1 (6 bases). V lost 1 base to trimming and J lost 8 bases, with 9 bases between them. This CDR3 has 13 amino acids. Germline CDR1 reads LGHNA; CDR2 reads YSLEER. As DNA, the CDR3 is TGCGCCAGCAGCCAAGTAGCAGGGGATGAGCAGTTCTTC. This translates into CASSQVAGDEQFF.

The rearrangement joins TRBV4-3 to TRBJ2-3; a possible D gene is TRBD2 (5 bases). CDR3 length equals 14 residues. The ends were cut back, 2 bases at V and 4 bases at J, with 10 bases in the middle. The germline V gene has CDR1 LGHNA and CDR2 YSLEER. CDR3 amino acids: CASSQRGRADTQYF. DNA for the CDR3: TGCGCCAGCAGCCAAAGAGGGCGGGCAGATACGCAGTATTTT.

This clonotype was detected a few times. The chain links TRBV29-1 to TRBJ2-3; 8 bases match TRBD1. Germline V gene data show CDR1 as SQVTM and CDR2 as ANQGSEA. The CDR3 extends over 15 amino acids. After removal of 0 bases from V and 2 bases from J, the junction contained 4 bases not matched to a gene. CDR3: CSVEDPGGYTDTQYF. The CDR3 bases are TGCAGCGTTGAAGATCCAGGGGGCTACACAGATACGCAGTATTTT.

The J gene is TRBJ2-2, the V gene TRBV9; D is undetermined. CDR3 size: 15 residues. Trimming took off 0 bases at V and 3 bases at J, with 9 bases between the two ends. Germline assignment: CDR1 SGDLS and CDR2 YYNGEE. The CDR3 DNA follows: TGTGCCAGCAGCGTAGGACCTTTAGACACCGGGGAGCTGTTTTTT. This translates into CASSVGPLDTGELFF.

V and J are TRBV28 and TRBJ1-6; no clear D. Germline values: CDR1 MDHEN, CDR2 SYDVKM. The CDR3 has 16 residues. The ends were cut back, 10 bases at V and 2 bases at J, with 18 bases in the middle. Here the CDR3 reads CANPGGRGAYNSPLHF. The CDR3 nucleotides are TGTGCCAACCCAGGCGGACGCGGGGCCTATAATTCACCCCTCCACTTT.

This clonotype was detected a few times. V usage is TRBV5-1 and J usage is TRBJ1-1, with 8 positions matching TRBD1. Germline CDR1 is SGHRS and CDR2 is YFSETQ. The CDR3 loop spans 15 amino acids. J was trimmed by 4 bases and V by 0 bases; bases with no gene match: 5. The CDR3: CASSLEAGGVTEAFF. In DNA form, the CDR3 reads TGCGCCAGCAGCTTGGAGGCAGGGGGCGTCACTGAAGCTTTCTTT.

This clonotype was recorded at least ten times. The chain couples TRBV6-1 to TRBJ1-2, with unresolved D. Deletions cut 10 bases from V and 1 base from J, with 13 bases between. CDR1 and CDR2 (germline): MNHNS, SASEGT. The CDR3 is made up of 13 amino acids. In DNA form, the CDR3 reads TGTGCCACTACTAGGGCCCTTAACTATGGCTACACCTTC. It yields the protein CATTRALNYGYTF.

This clonotype was recorded many times. This chain joins TRBV4-3 and TRBJ2-3; TRBD2 aligns across 8 bases. Germline CDR1 reads LGHNA; CDR2 reads YSLEER. V gave up 2 bases and J gave up 6 bases; unmatched junction bases: 10. The CDR3 sequence is 16 residues long. CDR3 DNA: TGCGCCAGCAGCCAAACACTAGCGGCGGCCTCGGATACGCAGTATTTT. Its translation is CASSQTLAAASDTQYF.

The chain has TRBV6-2 or TRBV6-3 and TRBJ2-2; D possibly uses TRBD1 or TRBD2 (5 bases each). The V end lost 5 bases, the J end lost 6 bases, and 16 bases lay between the germline ends. The germline V gene has CDR1 MNHEY and CDR2 SVGEGT. The CDR3 spans 15 residues. The CDR3 sequence is CASSAPGPGSGELFF. The CDR3 region has the DNA TGTGCCAGCAGTGCCCCGGGACCGGGTTCCGGGGAGCTGTTTTTT.

The J gene is TRBJ1-2, the V gene TRBV28; 8 bases map to TRBD1. This CDR3 has 13 amino acids. After removal of 6 bases from V and 6 bases from J, the junction contained 6 bases not matched to a gene. CDR1 MDHEN and CDR2 SYDVKM come from the germline V gene. The chain's CDR3 is CASRSTGENGYTF. The CDR3 DNA reads as TGTGCCAGCAGATCGACAGGGGAAAATGGCTACACCTTC.

The V call is TRBV16, the J call TRBJ2-1; TRBD1 matches 8 bases. The CDR3 runs 14 residues. Germline CDR1 reads KGHSY; CDR2 reads FQNENV. The trim removed 7 bases at V and 1 base at J, leaving 3 bases unmatched. Here the CDR3 reads CASNQGASYNEQFF. The CDR3 DNA reads TGTGCCAGCAATCAGGGGGCTTCCTACAATGAGCAGTTCTTC. Based on the CDR3 plus reference TRBV16 and TRBJ2-1, the full variable domain is GEEVAQTPKHLVRGEGQKAKLYCAPIKGHSYVFWYQQVLKNEFKFLISFQNENVFDETGMPKERFSAKCLPNSPCSLEIQATKLEDSAVYFCASNQGASYNEQFFGPGTRLTVL.

This clonotype was found many times. This chain joins TRBV7-9 and TRBJ2-3, with D perhaps matching TRBD1 (7 bases). Looked up from germline, CDR1 is SEHNR and CDR2 is FQNEAQ (reference sequence). The germline V and J ends were trimmed by 5 bases and 2 bases, with 14 bases remaining between them. The CDR3 has 15 amino acids. In nucleotides, the CDR3 is TGTGCCAGCAGCCGACTAGGACAGGCCACAGATACGCAGTATTTT. Translating gives CASSRLGQATDTQYF. Filled out from reference TRBV7-9 and TRBJ2-3, the complete variable domain reads DTGVSQNPRHKITKRGQNVTFRCDPISEHNRLYWYRQTLGQGPEFLTYFQNEAQLEKSRLLSDRFSAERPKGSFSTLEIQRTEQGDSAMYLCASSRLGQATDTQYFGPGTRLTVL.

This clonotype was seen repeatedly, ten times or more. The chain is built from TRBV7-2 and TRBJ2-2; 10 positions match TRBD2. The J segment lost 5 bases and the V segment lost 3 bases, leaving 18 bases of the junction unmatched. The CDR3 loop spans 20 amino acids. Looked up from germline, CDR1 is SGHTA and CDR2 is FQGNSA. The CDR3 loop reads CASSFRPKSGGALGTGELFF. CDR3 in DNA: TGTGCCAGCAGCTTTAGGCCCAAAAGCGGGGGGGCCCTGGGAACCGGGGAGCTGTTTTTT.

This rearrangement joins TRBV5-5 to TRBJ2-5, with D hard to call. The CDR3 extends over 14 amino acids. V was clipped by 3 bases and J by 0 bases, with 9 bases between them. Germline V gene data show CDR1 as SGHKS and CDR2 as YYEKEE (reference sequence). The CDR3 region is CASSSGLYQETQYF. The CDR3, as DNA: TGTGCCAGCAGCTCCGGCTTGTACCAAGAGACCCAGTACTTC.

CDR3 sequence (DNA): TGTGCCAGCAGTCCCAGGCCAGGCCACTACGAGCAGTACTTC. It encodes CASSPRPGHYEQYF. The rearrangement uses TRBV6-1 and TRBJ2-7; D not certain. This CDR3 comprises 14 residues. Trimming shortened V by 5 bases and J by 3 bases, and 14 bases separated the two germline ends. In germline, CDR1 is MNHNS, CDR2 SASEGT.

The chain carries TRBV27 and TRBJ2-1; no reliable D call. Per germline, CDR1 MNHEY and CDR2 SMNVEV (reference sequence). V lost 8 bases and J 8 bases, leaving 16 bases between the germline ends. This CDR3 region has 13 residues. This CDR3 reads CASALTLSDEQFF. CDR3 in DNA: TGTGCCAGCGCCCTAACGCTCTCCGATGAGCAGTTCTTC.

This clonotype was seen a few times. This rearrangement joins TRBV6-6 to TRBJ1-5, with 8 bases aligning to TRBD1. The CDR3 spans 13 residues. Germline CDR1 MNHNY, CDR2 SVGAGI (reference sequence). V gave up 7 bases and J gave up 5 bases; unmatched junction bases: 4. Here the CDR3 reads CASTDRGYQPQHF. As DNA, the CDR3 is TGTGCCAGCACCGACAGGGGTTATCAGCCCCAGCATTTT.